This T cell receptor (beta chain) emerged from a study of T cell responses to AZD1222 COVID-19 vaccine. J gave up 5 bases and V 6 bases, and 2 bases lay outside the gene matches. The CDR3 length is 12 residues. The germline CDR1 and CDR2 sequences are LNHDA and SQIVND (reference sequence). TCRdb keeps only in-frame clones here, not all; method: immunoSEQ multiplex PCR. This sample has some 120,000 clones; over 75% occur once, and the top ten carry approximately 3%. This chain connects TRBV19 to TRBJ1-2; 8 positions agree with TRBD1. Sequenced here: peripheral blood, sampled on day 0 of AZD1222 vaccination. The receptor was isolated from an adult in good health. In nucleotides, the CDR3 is TGTGCCAGTAGGCAGGGGGCGTATGGCTACACCTTC. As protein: CASRQGAYGYTF.